Each of the 3 T cell receptor beta chains below was sequenced from the same sample in a study of cytomegalovirus exposure and HLA in healthy donors (dated by TCRdb to 2016 to 2017). The receptor library was made with the immunoSEQ multiplex PCR assay. For the multiplex PCR, a mixture combining 60 forward primers for TCR Vbeta segments and 13 reverse primers for TCR Jbeta segments was used. Entries here come from immuneACCESS through TCRdb and include only in-frame sequences with V and J called. Some clones fail to appear in such tables; in the studies checked, an unresolved V gene covers under half of the shortfall, and the cause of the remainder is unknown. Across this sample there are some 180,000 clones, with 87% seen only once. The ten biggest clones cover around 0.21% of the sample. The sample consisted of PBMCs. All receptors come from a girl in the first two years of life in good health and CMV-seronegative.

This chain links TRBV11-1 with TRBJ2-1, with D perhaps matching TRBD2 (6 bases). The CDR3 covers 14 residues. Trimming stripped 1 base from V and 3 bases from J, with 7 bases between. Germline V CDR1 and CDR2: SGHAT, FQDESV (reference sequence). The CDR3: CASSLVRGYNEQFF. CDR3 nucleotides: TGTGCCAGCAGCTTAGTGCGGGGCTACAATGAGCAGTTCTTC.

This chain links TRBV30 with TRBJ1-2; 9 bases fit TRBD1. The CDR3 extends over 12 amino acids. Germline CDR1 GTSNPN, CDR2 SVGIG (reference sequence). With 7 bases clipped from V and 6 bases from J, the junction kept 6 bases outside the gene matches. The DNA for the CDR3 is TGTGCCTCACCGGGACAGGGTGATGGCTACACCTTC. It specifies CASPGQGDGYTF.

This chain joins TRBV30 and TRBJ1-6; TRBD1 matches 9 bases. The ends lost 3 bases at V and 10 bases at J; junction bases unmatched: 10. Per germline, CDR1 GTSNPN and CDR2 SVGIG (reference sequence). The CDR3 contains 15 residues. The CDR3 sequence: CAWRGGQGLLSPLHF. The CDR3 DNA reads as TGTGCCTGGAGGGGGGGACAGGGTCTCCTCTCACCCCTCCACTTT. Using reference TRBV30 and TRBJ1-6 for the parts outside the CDR3, the full variable domain is SQTIHQWPATLVQPVGSPLSLECTVEGTSNPNLYWYRQAAGRGLQLLFYSVGIGQISSEVPQNLSASRPQDRQFILSSKKLLLSDSGFYLCAWRGGQGLLSPLHFGNGTRLTVT.